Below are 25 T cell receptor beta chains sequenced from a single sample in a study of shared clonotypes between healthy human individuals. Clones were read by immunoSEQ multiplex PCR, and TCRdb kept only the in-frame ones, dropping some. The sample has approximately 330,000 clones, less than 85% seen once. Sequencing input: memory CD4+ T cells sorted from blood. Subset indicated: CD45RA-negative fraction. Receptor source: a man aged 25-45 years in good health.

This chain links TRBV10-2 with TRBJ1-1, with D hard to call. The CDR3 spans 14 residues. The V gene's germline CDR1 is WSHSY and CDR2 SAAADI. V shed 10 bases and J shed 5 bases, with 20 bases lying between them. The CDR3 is CATRARSAGTEAFF. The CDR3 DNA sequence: TGCGCCACCCGCGCGCGATCGGCCGGTACTGAAGCTTTCTTT.

CDR3: CASSETRERESYGYTF. The CDR3 bases are TGTGCCAGCAGCGAAACTCGAGAGCGAGAGAGCTATGGCTACACCTTC. This rearrangement joins TRBV9 to TRBJ1-2; D is undetermined. The CDR3 is 16 residues long. CDR1 and CDR2 (germline): SGDLS, YYNGEE. Trimming cost V 3 bases and J 4 bases, with 19 bases left between them.

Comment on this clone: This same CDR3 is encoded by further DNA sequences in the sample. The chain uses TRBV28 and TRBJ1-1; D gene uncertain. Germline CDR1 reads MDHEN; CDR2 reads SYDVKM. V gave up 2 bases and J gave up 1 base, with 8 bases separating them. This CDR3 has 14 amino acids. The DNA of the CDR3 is TGTGCCAGCAGTTTAATTACAGAGAACACTGAAGCTTTCTTT. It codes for CASSLITENTEAFF.

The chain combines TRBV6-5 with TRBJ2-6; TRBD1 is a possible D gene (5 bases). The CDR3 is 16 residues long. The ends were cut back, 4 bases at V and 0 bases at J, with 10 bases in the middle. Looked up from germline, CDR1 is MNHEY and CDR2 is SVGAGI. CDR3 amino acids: CASSSTVTSGANVLTF. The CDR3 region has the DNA TGTGCCAGCAGTTCGACAGTCACCTCTGGGGCCAACGTCCTGACTTTC.

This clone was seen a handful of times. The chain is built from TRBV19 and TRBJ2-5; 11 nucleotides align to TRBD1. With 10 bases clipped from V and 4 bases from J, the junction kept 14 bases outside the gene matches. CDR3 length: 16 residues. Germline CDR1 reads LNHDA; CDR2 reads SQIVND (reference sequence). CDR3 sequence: CATIATGTGGLETQYF. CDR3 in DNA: TGTGCCACTATAGCGACCGGGACAGGGGGTTTAGAGACCCAGTACTTC.

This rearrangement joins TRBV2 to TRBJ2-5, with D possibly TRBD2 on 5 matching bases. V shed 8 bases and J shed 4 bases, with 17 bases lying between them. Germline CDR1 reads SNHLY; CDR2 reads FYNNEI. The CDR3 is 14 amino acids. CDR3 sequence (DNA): TGTGCCAGCCGGTTTCTAGCTTCGTTAGAGACCCAGTACTTC. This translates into CASRFLASLETQYF.

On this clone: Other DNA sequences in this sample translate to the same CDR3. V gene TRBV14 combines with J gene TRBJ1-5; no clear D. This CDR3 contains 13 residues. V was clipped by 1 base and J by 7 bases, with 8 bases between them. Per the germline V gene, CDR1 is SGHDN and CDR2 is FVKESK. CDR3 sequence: CASSQGLSQPQHF. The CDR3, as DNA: TGTGCCAGCAGCCAAGGGCTGTCCCAGCCCCAGCATTTT.

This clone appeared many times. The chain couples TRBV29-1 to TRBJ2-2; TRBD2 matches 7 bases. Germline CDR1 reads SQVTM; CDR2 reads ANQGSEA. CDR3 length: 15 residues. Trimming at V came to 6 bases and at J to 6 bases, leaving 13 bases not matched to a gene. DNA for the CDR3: TGCAGCGTCCGGGAGAATCGGGGGGATTCCGGGGAGCTGTTTTTT. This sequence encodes CSVRENRGDSGELFF.

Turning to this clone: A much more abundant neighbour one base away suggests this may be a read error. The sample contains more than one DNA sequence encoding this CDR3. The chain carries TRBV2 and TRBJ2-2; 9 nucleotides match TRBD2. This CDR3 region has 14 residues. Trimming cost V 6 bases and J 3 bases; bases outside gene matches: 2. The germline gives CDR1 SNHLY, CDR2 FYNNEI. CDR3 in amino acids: CASRGLADTGELFF. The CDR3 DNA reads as TGTGCCAGCAGGGGACTAGCAGACACCGGGGAGCTGTTTTTT.

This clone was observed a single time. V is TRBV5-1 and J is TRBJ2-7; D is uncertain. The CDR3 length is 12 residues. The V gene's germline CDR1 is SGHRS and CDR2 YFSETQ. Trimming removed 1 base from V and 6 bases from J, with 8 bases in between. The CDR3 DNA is TGCGCCAGCAGCTTGTCATTCCCCGAGCAGTACTTC. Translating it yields CASSLSFPEQYF. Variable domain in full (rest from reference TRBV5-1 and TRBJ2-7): KAGVTQTPRYLIKTRGQQVTLSCSPISGHRSVSWYQQTPGQGLQFLFEYFSETQRNKGNFPGRFSGRQFSNSRSEMNVSTLELGDSALYLCASSLSFPEQYFGPGTRLTVT.

CDR3 protein: CASSRPQGANSYEQYF. CDR3 DNA sequence: TGTGCCAGCTCCCGGCCTCAGGGGGCCAATAGCTACGAGCAGTACTTC. V gene TRBV18 combines with J gene TRBJ2-7; 8 nucleotides line up with TRBD1. CDR3 length equals 16 residues. The ends lost 6 bases at V and 3 bases at J; junction bases unmatched: 13. Germline loops: CDR1 KGHSH, CDR2 LQKENI.

The CDR3 sequence is CASRRIAGGAGELFF. In DNA, the CDR3 is TGTGCCTCGCGAAGAATAGCGGGAGGAGCCGGGGAGCTGTTTTTT. This chain connects TRBV30 to TRBJ2-2; 10 nucleotides match TRBD2. This CDR3 comprises 15 residues. The V gene end was trimmed by 7 bases and the J gene end by 6 bases; junction bases not matched to a gene: 11. Germline CDR1 GTSNPN, CDR2 SVGIG (reference sequence).

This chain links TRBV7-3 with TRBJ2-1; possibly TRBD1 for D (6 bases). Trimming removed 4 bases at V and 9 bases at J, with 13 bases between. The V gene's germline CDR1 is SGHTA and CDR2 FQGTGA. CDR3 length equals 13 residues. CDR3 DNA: TGTGCCAGCAGCTCCACAGGGAAGGGTGAGCAGTTCTTC. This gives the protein CASSSTGKGEQFF.

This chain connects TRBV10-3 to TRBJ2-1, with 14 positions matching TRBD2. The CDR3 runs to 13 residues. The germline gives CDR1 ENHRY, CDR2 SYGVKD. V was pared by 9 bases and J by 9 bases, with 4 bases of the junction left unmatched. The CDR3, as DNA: TGTGCCATTAAGGGACTAGCGGGAGTTGAGCAGTTCTTC. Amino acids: CAIKGLAGVEQFF.

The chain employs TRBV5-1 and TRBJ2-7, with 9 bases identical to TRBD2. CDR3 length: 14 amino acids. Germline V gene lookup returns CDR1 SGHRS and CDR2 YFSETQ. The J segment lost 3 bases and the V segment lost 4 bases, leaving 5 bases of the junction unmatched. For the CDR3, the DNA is TGCGCCAGCAGCACTGGGACTAGCTTCTACGAGCAGTACTTC. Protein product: CASSTGTSFYEQYF.

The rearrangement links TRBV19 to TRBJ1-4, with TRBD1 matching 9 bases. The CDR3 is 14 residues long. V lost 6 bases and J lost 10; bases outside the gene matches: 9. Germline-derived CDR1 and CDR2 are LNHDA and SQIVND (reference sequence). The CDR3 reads CASSPGTGIGKLFF. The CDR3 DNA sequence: TGTGCCAGTAGCCCCGGGACAGGGATCGGAAAACTGTTTTTT.

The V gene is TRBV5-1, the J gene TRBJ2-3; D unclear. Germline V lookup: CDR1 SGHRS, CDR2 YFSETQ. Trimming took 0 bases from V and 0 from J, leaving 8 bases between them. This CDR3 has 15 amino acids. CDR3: CASSLGLDSTDTQYF. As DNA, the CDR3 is TGCGCCAGCAGCTTGGGTCTCGATAGCACAGATACGCAGTATTTT.

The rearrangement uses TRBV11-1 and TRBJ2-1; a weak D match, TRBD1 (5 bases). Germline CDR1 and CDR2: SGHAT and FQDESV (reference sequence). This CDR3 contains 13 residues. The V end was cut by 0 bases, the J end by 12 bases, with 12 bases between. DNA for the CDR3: TGTGCCAGCAGCTTAGCGTTAGGCAGGGTGCAGTTCTTC. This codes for CASSLALGRVQFF.

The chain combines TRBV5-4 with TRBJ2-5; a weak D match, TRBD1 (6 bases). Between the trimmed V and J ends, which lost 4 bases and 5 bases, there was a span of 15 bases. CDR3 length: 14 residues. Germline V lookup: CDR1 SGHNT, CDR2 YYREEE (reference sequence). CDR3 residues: CASSRTGSLETQYF. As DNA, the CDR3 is TGTGCCAGCAGCCGTACAGGGTCTTTGGAGACCCAGTACTTC.

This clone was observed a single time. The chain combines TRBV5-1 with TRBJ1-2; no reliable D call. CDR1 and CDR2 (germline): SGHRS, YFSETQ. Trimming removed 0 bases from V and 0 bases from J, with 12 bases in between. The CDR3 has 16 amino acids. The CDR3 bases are TGCGCCAGCAGCTTGGGTGGCGAGTTAGCTAACTATGGCTACACCTTC. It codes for CASSLGGELANYGYTF.

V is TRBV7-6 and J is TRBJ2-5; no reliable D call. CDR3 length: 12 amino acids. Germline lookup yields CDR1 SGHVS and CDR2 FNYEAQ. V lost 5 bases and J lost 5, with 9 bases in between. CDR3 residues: CASSPLDETQYF. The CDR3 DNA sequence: TGTGCCAGCAGCCCCCTTGACGAGACCCAGTACTTC.

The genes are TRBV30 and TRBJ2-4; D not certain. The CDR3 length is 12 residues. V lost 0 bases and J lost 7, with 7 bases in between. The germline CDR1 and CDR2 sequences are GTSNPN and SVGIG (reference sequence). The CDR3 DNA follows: TGTGCCTGGAGTGTGGGCAGGAACATTCAGTACTTC. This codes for CAWSVGRNIQYF.

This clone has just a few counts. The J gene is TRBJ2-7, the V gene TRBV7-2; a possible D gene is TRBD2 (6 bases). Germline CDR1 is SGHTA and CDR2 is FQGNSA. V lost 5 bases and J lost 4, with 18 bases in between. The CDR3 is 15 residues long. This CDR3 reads CASSPTPGAHYEQYF. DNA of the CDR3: TGTGCCAGCAGCCCTACCCCGGGAGCTCATTACGAGCAGTACTTC.

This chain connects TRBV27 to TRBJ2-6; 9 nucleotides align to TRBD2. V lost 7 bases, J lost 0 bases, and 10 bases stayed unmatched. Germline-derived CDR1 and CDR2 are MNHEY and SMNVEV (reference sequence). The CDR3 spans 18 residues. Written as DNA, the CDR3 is TGTGCCAGCACCGTGCTTGGGCGGGGGGGCTCTGGGGCCAACGTCCTGACTTTC. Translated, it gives CASTVLGRGGSGANVLTF.

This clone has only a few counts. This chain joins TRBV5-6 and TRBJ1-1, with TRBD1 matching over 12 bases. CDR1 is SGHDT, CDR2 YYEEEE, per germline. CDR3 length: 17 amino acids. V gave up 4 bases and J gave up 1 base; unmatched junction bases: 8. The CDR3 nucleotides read TGTGCCAGCAGCCCGAACATGGGACAGGGGGCGAACACTGAAGCTTTCTTT. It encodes CASSPNMGQGANTEAFF.